Shown below are 13 T cell receptor beta chains from a single sample sequenced in a study of blood T cell repertoires in COVID-19. The repertoire was sequenced with immunoSEQ multiplex PCR; TCRdb's copy has only in-frame clones and lacks some. The table shows about 120,000 clones, with around 83% occurring only once. Sequencing was performed on peripheral blood. Every receptor here comes from a man aged 60 to 69 with acute or convalescent COVID-19.

In nucleotides, the CDR3 is TGTGCCAGCGAGACAGGAGATACGCAGTATTTT. Protein: CASETGDTQYF. The genes are TRBV5-8 and TRBJ2-3; the D gene is possibly TRBD1 (6 bases). V lost 7 bases and J lost 5, with 8 bases in between. Germline values: CDR1 SGHTS, CDR2 YDEGEE. The CDR3 contains 11 residues.

V and J are TRBV11-2 and TRBJ2-1, with 8 bases fitting TRBD1. The trim removed 5 bases at V and 3 bases at J, leaving 9 bases unmatched. Germline CDR1 reads SGHAT; CDR2 reads FQNNGV. The CDR3 has 16 residues. This chain's CDR3 is CASSTLQGAYYNEQFF. The CDR3 coding sequence is TGTGCCAGCAGCACTCTCCAGGGGGCATACTACAATGAGCAGTTCTTC. Combining the CDR3 with reference TRBV11-2 and TRBJ2-1 gives the whole variable domain EAGVAQSPRYKIIEKRQSVAFWCNPISGHATLYWYQQILGQGPKLLIQFQNNGVVDDSQLPKDRFSAERLKGVDSTLKIQPAKLEDSAVYLCASSTLQGAYYNEQFFGPGTRLTVL.

This clone was observed once. This chain uses TRBV28 with TRBJ1-2; D uncertain. The germline CDR1 and CDR2 sequences are MDHEN and SYDVKM. Trimming removed 5 bases at V and 4 bases at J, with 20 bases between. CDR3 size: 16 residues. CDR3 sequence (DNA): TGTGCCAGCAGTCCACCCCGTCAGCGAGGGTCCTATGGCTACACCTTC. It encodes CASSPPRQRGSYGYTF.

This chain uses TRBV30 with TRBJ2-7; D perhaps matches TRBD2 (6 bases). This CDR3 has 14 residues. Trimming took 2 bases from V and 6 from J, leaving 17 bases between them. Per germline, CDR1 GTSNPN and CDR2 SVGIG (reference sequence). The CDR3 spells CAWSLLVEGSEQYF. DNA for the CDR3: TGTGCCTGGAGTCTCCTGGTGGAGGGCTCCGAGCAGTACTTC.

The chain uses TRBV5-1 and TRBJ2-5, with D perhaps matching TRBD1 (5 bases). This CDR3 has 14 residues. Trimming shortened V by 1 base and J by 1 base, and 8 bases separated the two germline ends. Looked up from germline, CDR1 is SGHRS and CDR2 is YFSETQ. The CDR3 reads CASSLPTAQETQYF. The CDR3 DNA follows: TGCGCCAGCAGCTTGCCGACAGCCCAAGAGACCCAGTACTTC.

The chain carries TRBV10-3 and TRBJ1-6; D not resolved. The CDR3 has 15 residues. Looked up from germline, CDR1 is ENHRY and CDR2 is SYGVKD. V was shortened by 10 bases and J by 8 bases, with 21 bases between the two germline ends. CDR3 DNA: TGTGCCACCCAAGACTTGAACCGTGGAGATTCACCCCTCCACTTT. This gives the protein CATQDLNRGDSPLHF.

The chain uses TRBV7-2 and TRBJ1-3, with a tentative D call TRBD1 (5 bases). Germline V CDR1 and CDR2: SGHTA, FQGNSA. The CDR3 extends over 15 amino acids. V gave up 7 bases and J gave up 1 base, with 14 bases separating them. DNA of the CDR3: TGTGCCAGCACTCAGCAGGAGGGGTCTGGAAACACCATATATTTT. It translates to CASTQQEGSGNTIYF.

This clone was detected only once. The chain couples TRBV5-1 to TRBJ2-3, with 12 bases that match TRBD2. The CDR3 has 16 residues. Germline CDR1 is SGHRS and CDR2 is YFSETQ. V shed 7 bases and J 6 bases; nucleotides not matched to a gene: 12. This CDR3 reads CASLAGLAGRGDTQYF. CDR3 DNA sequence: TGCGCCAGCCTTGCCGGACTAGCGGGACGAGGGGATACGCAGTATTTT.

The rearrangement joins TRBV3-1 (or the pseudogene TRBV3-2) to TRBJ1-2; 7 bases match TRBD1. CDR1 and CDR2 from the germline V gene are LGHDT and YNNKEL (reference sequence). The CDR3 covers 15 residues. Unmatched junction bases numbered 11, after V lost 5 bases and J lost 5 bases. This CDR3 is CASSSQGKQSYGYTF. The CDR3 region has the DNA TGTGCCAGCAGCTCACAGGGGAAGCAAAGTTATGGCTACACCTTC.

This chain joins TRBV6-5 and TRBJ2-6, with D hard to call. This CDR3 contains 16 residues. Germline CDR1 MNHEY, CDR2 SVGAGI. V lost 0 bases and J 2 bases, leaving 8 bases between the germline ends. CDR3 nucleotide sequence: TGTGCCAGCAGTTACTCGGCCCGCCCTGGGGCCAACGTCCTGACTTTC. The encoded protein is CASSYSARPGANVLTF.

The chain uses TRBV10-2 and TRBJ1-1; 8 bases are a match to TRBD1. From germline, CDR1 is WSHSY and CDR2 SAAADI. V shed 5 bases, J shed 2 bases, and the junction held 4 bases outside the gene matches. The CDR3 has 14 amino acids. The CDR3 is CASSKGQGNTEAFF. The CDR3 DNA follows: TGCGCCAGCAGTAAAGGACAGGGAAACACTGAAGCTTTCTTT.

The rearrangement links TRBV5-4 to TRBJ2-3; 10 nucleotides agree with TRBD2. This CDR3 comprises 16 residues. The germline V gene encodes CDR1 SGHNT and CDR2 YYREEE (reference sequence). V shed 2 bases and J 4 bases; nucleotides not matched to a gene: 7. The DNA of the CDR3 is TGTGCCAGCAGCTTTCCTAGCGGGAGTAGCCCAGATACGCAGTATTTT. Amino acid sequence: CASSFPSGSSPDTQYF.

V usage is TRBV19 and J usage is TRBJ2-7; TRBD1 is a possible D gene (6 bases). Germline CDR1 and CDR2: LNHDA and SQIVND (reference sequence). CDR3 size: 14 residues. Trimming cost V 3 bases and J 1 base, with 10 bases left between them. In DNA form, the CDR3 reads TGTGCCAGTAGTATGGGGCAGGGGTCCTACGAGCAGTACTTC. Protein product: CASSMGQGSYEQYF.